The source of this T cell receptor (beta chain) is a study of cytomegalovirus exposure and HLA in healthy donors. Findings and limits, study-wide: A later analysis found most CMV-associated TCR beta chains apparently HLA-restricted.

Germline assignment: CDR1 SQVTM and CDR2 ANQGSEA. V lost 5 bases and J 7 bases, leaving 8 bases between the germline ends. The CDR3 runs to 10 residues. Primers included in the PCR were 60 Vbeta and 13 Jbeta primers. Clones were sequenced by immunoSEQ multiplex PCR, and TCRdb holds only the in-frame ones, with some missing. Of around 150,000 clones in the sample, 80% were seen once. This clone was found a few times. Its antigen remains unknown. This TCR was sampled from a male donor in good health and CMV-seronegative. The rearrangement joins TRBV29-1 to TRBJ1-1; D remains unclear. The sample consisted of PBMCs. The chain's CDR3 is CSVLLNEAFF. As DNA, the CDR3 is TGCAGCGTTTTACTAAATGAAGCTTTCTTT.